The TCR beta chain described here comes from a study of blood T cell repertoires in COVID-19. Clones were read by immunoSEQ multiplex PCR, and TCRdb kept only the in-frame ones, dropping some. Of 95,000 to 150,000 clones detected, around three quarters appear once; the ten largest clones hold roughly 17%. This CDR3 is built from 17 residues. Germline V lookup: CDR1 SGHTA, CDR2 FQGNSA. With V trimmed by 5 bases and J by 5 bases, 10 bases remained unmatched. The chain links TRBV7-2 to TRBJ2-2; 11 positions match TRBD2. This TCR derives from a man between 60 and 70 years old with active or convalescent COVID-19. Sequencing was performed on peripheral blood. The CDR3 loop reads CASSPLRVAGGTGELFF. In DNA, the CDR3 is TGTGCCAGCAGCCCTCTTAGGGTAGCGGGAGGGACCGGGGAGCTGTTTTTT.